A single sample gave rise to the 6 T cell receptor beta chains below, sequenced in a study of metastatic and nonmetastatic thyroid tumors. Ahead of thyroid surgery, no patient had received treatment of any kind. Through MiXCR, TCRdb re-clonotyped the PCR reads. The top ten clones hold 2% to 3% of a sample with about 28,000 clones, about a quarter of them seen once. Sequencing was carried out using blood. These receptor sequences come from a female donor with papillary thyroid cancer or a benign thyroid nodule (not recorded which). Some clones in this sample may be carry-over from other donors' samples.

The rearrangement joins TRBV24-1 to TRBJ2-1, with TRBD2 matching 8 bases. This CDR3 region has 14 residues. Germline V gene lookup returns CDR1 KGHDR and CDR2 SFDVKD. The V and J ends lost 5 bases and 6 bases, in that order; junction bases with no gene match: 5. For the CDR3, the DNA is TGTGCCACCAGTGCTCTAGCGGGCGTCAATGAGCAGTTCTTC. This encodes CATSALAGVNEQFF.

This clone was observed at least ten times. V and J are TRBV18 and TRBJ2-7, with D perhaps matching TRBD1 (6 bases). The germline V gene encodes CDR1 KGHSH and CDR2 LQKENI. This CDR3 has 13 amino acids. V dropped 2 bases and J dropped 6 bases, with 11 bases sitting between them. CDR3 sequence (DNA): TGTGCCAGCTCACCATTATTAGGGGGCGAGCAGTACTTC. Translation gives CASSPLLGGEQYF.

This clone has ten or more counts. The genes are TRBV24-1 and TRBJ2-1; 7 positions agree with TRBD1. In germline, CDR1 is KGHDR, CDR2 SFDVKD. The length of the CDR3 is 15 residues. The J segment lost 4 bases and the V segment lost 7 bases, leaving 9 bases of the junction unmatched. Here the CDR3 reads CATSLNQDRYNEQFF. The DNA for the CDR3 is TGTGCCACCAGCCTCAACCAGGACAGGTACAATGAGCAGTTCTTC.

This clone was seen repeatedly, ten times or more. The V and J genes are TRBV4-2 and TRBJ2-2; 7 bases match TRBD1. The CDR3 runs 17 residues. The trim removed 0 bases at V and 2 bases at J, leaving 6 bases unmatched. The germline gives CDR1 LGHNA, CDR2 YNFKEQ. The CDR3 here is CASSQDPKGANTGELFF. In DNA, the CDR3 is TGTGCCAGCAGCCAAGATCCGAAGGGGGCCAACACCGGGGAGCTGTTTTTT.

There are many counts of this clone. DNA of the CDR3: TGTGCCAGCAACGAGGGAGGGAGATCACCCCTCCACTTT. Protein: CASNEGGRSPLHF. This chain joins TRBV6-4 and TRBJ1-6; D not certain. V lost 7 bases and J lost 10, with 14 bases in between. The CDR3 consists of 13 residues. CDR1 and CDR2 from the germline V gene are MRHNA and SNTAGT.

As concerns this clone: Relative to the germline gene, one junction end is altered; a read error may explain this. The CDR3 here is CVSISGGAYGEQYF. CDR3 coding DNA: TGTGTCAGCATCTCCGGAGGGGCCTACGGGGAGCAGTACTTC. The gene calls are TRBV7-2 and TRBJ2-7; a possible D gene is TRBD2 (6 bases). Germline CDR1 and CDR2: SGHTA and FQGNSA. The CDR3 length is 14 residues.